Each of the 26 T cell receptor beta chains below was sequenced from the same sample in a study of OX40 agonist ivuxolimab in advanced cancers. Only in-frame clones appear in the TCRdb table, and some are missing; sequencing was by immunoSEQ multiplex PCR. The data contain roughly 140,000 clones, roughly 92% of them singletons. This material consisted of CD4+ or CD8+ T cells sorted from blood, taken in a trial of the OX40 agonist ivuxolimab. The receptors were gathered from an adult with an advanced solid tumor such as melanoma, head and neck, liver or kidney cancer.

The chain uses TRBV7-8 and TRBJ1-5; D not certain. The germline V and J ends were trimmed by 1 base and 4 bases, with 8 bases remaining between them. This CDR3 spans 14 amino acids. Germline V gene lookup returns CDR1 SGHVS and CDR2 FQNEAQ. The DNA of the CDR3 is TGTGCCAGCAGCTTAGGCACAGAAAATCAGCCCCAGCATTTT. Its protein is CASSLGTENQPQHF.

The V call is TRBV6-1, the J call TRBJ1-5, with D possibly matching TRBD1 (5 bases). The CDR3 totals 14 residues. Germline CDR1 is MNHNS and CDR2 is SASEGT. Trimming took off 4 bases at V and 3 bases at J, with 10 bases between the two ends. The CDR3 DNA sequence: TGTGCCAGCAGTGCGGGACGGGACAATCAGCCCCAGCATTTT. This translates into CASSAGRDNQPQHF.

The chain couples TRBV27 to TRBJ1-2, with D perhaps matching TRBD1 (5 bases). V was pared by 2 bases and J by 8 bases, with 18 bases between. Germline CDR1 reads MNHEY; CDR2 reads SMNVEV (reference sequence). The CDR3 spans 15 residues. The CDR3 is CASSLQRGVSVGYTF. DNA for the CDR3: TGTGCCAGCAGTTTACAACGGGGGGTCTCGGTCGGCTACACCTTC.

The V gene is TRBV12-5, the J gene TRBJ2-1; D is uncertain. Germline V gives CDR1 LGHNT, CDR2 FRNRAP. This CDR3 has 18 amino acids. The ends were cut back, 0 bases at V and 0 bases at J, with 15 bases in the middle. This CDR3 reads CASGLVPNGPSSYNEQFF. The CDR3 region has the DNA TGTGCTAGTGGTTTGGTACCCAATGGGCCTAGCTCCTACAATGAGCAGTTCTTC.

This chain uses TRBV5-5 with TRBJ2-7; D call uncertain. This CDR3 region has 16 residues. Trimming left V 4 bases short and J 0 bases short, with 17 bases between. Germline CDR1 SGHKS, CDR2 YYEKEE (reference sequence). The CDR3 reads CASSRAGGKISYEQYF. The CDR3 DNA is TGTGCCAGCAGCCGGGCCGGTGGTAAGATCTCCTACGAGCAGTACTTC.

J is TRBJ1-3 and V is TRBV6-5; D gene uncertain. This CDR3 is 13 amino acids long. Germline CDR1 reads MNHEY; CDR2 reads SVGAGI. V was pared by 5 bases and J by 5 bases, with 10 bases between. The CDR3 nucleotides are TGTGCCAGCAGTCTTAGAGAGAGAAACACCATATATTTT. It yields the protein CASSLRERNTIYF.

The CDR3 loop reads CASSSRTSGRSRYNEQFF. CDR3 bases: TGTGCCAGCAGCTCGAGGACTAGCGGGAGATCCAGATACAATGAGCAGTTCTTC. The chain has TRBV7-9 and TRBJ2-1, with 13 nucleotides matching TRBD2. The CDR3 sequence is 18 residues long. Germline CDR1 and CDR2: SEHNR and FQNEAQ (reference sequence). The V and J ends lost 4 bases and 4 bases, in that order; junction bases with no gene match: 10. The entire variable domain, with the rest obtained from reference TRBV7-9 and TRBJ2-1, is as follows: DTGVSQNPRHKITKRGQNVTFRCDPISEHNRLYWYRQTLGQGPEFLTYFQNEAQLEKSRLLSDRFSAERPKGSFSTLEIQRTEQGDSAMYLCASSSRTSGRSRYNEQFFGPGTRLTVL.

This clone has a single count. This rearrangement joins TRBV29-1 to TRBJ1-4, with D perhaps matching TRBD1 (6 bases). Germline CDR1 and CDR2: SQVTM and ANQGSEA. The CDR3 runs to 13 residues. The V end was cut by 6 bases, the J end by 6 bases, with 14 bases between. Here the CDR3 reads CSVAGTRDEKLFF. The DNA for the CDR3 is TGCAGCGTGGCCGGGACAAGAGATGAAAAACTGTTTTTT.

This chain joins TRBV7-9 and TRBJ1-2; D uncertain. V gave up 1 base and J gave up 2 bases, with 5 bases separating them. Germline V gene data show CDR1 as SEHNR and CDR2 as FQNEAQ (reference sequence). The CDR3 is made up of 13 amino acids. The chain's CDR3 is CASSLVGNYGYTF. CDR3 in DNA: TGTGCCAGCAGCTTAGTAGGGAACTATGGCTACACCTTC. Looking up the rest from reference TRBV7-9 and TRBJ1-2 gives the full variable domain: DTGVSQNPRHKITKRGQNVTFRCDPISEHNRLYWYRQTLGQGPEFLTYFQNEAQLEKSRLLSDRFSAERPKGSFSTLEIQRTEQGDSAMYLCASSLVGNYGYTFGSGTRLTVV.

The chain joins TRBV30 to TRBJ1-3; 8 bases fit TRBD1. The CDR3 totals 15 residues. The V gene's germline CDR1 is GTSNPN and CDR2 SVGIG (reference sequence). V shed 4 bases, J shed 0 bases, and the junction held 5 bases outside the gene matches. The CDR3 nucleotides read TGTGCCTGGAATCAGGGGGCCCTCTCTGGAAACACCATATATTTT. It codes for CAWNQGALSGNTIYF.

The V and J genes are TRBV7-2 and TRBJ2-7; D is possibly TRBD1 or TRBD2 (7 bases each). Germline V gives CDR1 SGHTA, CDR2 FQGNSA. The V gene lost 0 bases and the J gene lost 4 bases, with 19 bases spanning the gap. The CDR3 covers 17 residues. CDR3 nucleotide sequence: TGTGCCAGCAGCTTAGCGGGGCCCCAGGGGGGGGATTACGAGCAGTACTTC. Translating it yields CASSLAGPQGGDYEQYF.

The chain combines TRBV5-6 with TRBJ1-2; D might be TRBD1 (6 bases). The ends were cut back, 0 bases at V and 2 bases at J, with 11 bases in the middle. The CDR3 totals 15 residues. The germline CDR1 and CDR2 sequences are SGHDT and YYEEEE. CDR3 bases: TGTGCCAGCAGCTTGGCCTTTACAGGGAACTATGGCTACACCTTC. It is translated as CASSLAFTGNYGYTF.

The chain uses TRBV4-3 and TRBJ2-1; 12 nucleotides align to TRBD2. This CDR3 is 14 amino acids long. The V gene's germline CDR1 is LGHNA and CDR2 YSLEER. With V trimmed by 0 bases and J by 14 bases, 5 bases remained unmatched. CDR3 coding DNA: TGCGCCAGCAGCCAAGATCAGACTAGCGGGAGTAAGTTCTTC. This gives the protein CASSQDQTSGSKFF.

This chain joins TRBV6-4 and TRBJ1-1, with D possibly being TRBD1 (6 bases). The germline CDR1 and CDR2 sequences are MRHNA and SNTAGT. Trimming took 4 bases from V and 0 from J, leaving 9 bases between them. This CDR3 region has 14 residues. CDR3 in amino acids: CASSANRVNTEAFF. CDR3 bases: TGTGCCAGCAGTGCCAACAGGGTGAACACTGAAGCTTTCTTT.

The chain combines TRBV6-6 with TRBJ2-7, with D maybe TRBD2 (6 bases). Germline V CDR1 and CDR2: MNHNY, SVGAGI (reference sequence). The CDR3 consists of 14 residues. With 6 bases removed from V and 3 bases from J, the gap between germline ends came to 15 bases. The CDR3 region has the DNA TGTGCCAGCAGACGTAGCGGACAAATCTACGAGCAGTACTTC. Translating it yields CASRRSGQIYEQYF.

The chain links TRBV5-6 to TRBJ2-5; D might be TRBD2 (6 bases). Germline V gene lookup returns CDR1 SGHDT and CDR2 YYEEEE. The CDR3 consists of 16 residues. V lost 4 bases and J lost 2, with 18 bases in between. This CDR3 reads CASSGYTGTVQETQYF. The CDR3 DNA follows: TGTGCCAGCAGCGGGTATACCGGGACTGTACAAGAGACCCAGTACTTC.

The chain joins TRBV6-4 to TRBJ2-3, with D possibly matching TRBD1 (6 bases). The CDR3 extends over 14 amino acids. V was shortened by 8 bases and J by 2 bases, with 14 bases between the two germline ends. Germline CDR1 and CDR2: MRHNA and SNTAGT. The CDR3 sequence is CASRRTADTDTQYF. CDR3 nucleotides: TGTGCCAGCCGAAGGACAGCAGACACAGATACGCAGTATTTT.

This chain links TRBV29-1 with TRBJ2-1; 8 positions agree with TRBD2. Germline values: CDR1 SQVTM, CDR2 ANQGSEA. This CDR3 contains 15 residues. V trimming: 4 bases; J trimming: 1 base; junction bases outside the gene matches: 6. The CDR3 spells CSVAWASGSYNEQFF. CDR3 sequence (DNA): TGCAGCGTTGCTTGGGCTAGCGGGTCCTACAATGAGCAGTTCTTC.

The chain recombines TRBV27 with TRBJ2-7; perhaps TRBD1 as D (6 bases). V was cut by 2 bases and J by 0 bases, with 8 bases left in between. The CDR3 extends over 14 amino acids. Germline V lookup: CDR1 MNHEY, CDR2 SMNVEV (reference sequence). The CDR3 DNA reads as TGTGCCAGCAGTTTAGACAGGACCTCCTACGAGCAGTACTTC. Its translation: CASSLDRTSYEQYF.

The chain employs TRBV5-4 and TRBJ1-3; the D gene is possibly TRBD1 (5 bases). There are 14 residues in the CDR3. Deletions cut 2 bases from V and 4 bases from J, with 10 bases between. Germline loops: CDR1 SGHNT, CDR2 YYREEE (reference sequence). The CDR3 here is CASSLLGLGNTIYF. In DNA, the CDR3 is TGTGCCAGCAGCTTATTGGGGCTCGGAAACACCATATATTTT.

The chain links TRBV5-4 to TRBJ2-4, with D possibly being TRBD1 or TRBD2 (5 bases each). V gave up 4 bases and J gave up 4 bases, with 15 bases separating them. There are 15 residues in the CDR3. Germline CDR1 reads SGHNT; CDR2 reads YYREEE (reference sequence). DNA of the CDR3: TGTGCCAGCAGCCGGGAAGGGACGGAAAAAAACATTCAGTACTTC. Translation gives CASSREGTEKNIQYF.

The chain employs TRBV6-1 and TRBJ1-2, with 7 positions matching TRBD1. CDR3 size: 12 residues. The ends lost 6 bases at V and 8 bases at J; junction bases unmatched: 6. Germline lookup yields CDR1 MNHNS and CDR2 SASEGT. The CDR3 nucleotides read TGTGCCAGCAGGTTCCCGGGACAGGGCTACACCTTC. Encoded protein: CASRFPGQGYTF.

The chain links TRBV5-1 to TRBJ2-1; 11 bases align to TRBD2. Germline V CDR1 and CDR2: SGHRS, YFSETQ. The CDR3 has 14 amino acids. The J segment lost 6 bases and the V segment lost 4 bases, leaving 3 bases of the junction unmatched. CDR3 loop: CASSGLAGSNEQFF. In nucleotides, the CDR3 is TGCGCCAGCAGCGGACTAGCGGGTTCCAATGAGCAGTTCTTC. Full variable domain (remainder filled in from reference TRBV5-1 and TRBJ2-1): KAGVTQTPRYLIKTRGQQVTLSCSPISGHRSVSWYQQTPGQGLQFLFEYFSETQRNKGNFPGRFSGRQFSNSRSEMNVSTLELGDSALYLCASSGLAGSNEQFFGPGTRLTVL.

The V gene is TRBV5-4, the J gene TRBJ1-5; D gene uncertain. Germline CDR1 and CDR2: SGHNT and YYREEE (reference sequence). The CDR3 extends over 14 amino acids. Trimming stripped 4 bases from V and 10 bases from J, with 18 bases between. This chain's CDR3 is CASSLTPLGKPQHF. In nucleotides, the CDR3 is TGTGCCAGCAGCCTGACTCCGCTCGGTAAACCCCAGCATTTT.

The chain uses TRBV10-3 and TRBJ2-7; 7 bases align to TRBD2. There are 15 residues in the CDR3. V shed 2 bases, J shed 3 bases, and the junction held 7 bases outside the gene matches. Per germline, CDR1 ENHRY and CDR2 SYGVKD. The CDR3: CAISEPWGGNYEQYF. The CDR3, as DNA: TGTGCCATCAGTGAGCCGTGGGGGGGAAACTACGAGCAGTACTTC.

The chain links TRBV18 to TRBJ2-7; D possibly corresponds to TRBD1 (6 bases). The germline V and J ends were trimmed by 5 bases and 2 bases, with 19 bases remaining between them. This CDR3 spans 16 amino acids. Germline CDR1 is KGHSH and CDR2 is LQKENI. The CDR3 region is CASSTTTGDKTYEQYF. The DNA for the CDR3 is TGTGCCAGCTCAACTACGACAGGTGATAAAACCTACGAGCAGTACTTC.